These T cell receptor beta chains were read from a single sample in a study of blood T cells in healthy people across ages. MiXCR was run by TCRdb on the 5' RACE reads, yielding one entry per CDR3 protein. The sample holds approximately 770,000 distinct CDR3 sequences; about 62% are singletons and the top ten take roughly 22%. Sequencing input: blood. These receptors originate from a man between 25 and 39 years old in good health. CDR3s include the opening cysteine and the closing phenylalanine or tryptophan. The D gene is left open where the match is weak. Not all rows give a size; the values are once, few, many and, for expanded clones, a class.

abundance,j_gene,v_gene,d_gene,CDR3nt,CDR3aa
few,TRBJ2-7,TRBV7-2,TRBD1,TGTGCCAGCAGCTTTGTACAGGGGGCTGGCGAGCAGTACTTC,CASSFVQGAGEQYF
.,TRBJ1-2,TRBV5-1,.,TGCGCCAGCAGCCTCCTCCTAGGAGGTGGCTACACCTTC,CASSLLLGGGYTF
.,TRBJ2-7,TRBV29-1,.,TGCAGCGTTGACACCGGAAAAGGGCCTATCTACGAGCAGTACTTC,CSVDTGKGPIYEQYF
.,TRBJ1-2,TRBV30,.,TGTGCCAGGGGCGGGAGTGGCTACACCTTC,CARGGSGYTF
.,TRBJ2-7,TRBV28,.,TGTGCCAGCAGCTCGTTTGGTGCCTCAAGGGCTTACGAGCAGTACTTC,CASSSFGASRAYEQYF
.,TRBJ1-1,TRBV29-1,.,TGCAGCGTTCTTAAGGGGGGGAACACTGAAGCTTTCTTT,CSVLKGGNTEAFF
few,TRBJ2-7,TRBV10-3,.,TGTGCCATCAGTCGCCGCGACGGGGAGCAGTACTTC,CAISRRDGEQYF
.,TRBJ2-7,TRBV29-1,.,TGCAGCGTGGATGGTGGGAGTAGTCCCTACGAGCAGTACTTC,CSVDGGSSPYEQYF
few,TRBJ2-3,TRBV2,.,TGTGCCAGCAGTGTAGCAAATTTAGGTACGCAGTATTTT,CASSVANLGTQYF
.,TRBJ2-1,TRBV12-3/TRBV12-4,.,TGTGCCAGCAGTTTGGGGGGTCGGCAGTTCTTC,CASSLGGRQFF
.,TRBJ2-7,TRBV20-1,.,TGCAGTGCTAGAAATGGACACGAGCAGTACTTC,CSARNGHEQYF
.,TRBJ2-1,TRBV7-2,.,TGTGCCAGCAGTCCCGGGTCGGAGGGTGAGCAGTTCTTC,CASSPGSEGEQFF
few,TRBJ2-1,TRBV7-8,.,TGTGCCAGCAGGGACCAGGGTAGTGAGCAGTTCTTC,CASRDQGSEQFF
.,TRBJ2-3,TRBV7-3,TRBD1,TGTGCCAGCAGCCCCCACCGGGACAGCTACCAGTATTTT,CASSPHRDSYQYF
once,TRBJ2-1,TRBV6-5,.,TGTGCCAGCAGTAACAGGGCTAATTTCAACTACAATGAGCAGTTCTTC,CASSNRANFNYNEQFF
.,TRBJ1-4,TRBV28,TRBD1,TGTGCCAGCAGTCCAAACAGGGGGACTAATGAAAAACTGTTTTTT,CASSPNRGTNEKLFF
.,TRBJ1-2,TRBV3-1,TRBD1,TGTGCCAGCAGCCAACTAGACAGGGGAACTGGCTACACCTTC,CASSQLDRGTGYTF
.,TRBJ2-1,TRBV9,.,TGTGCCAGCAGCGTGGGGCCCTTGGGGGGCAATGAGCAGTTCTTC,CASSVGPLGGNEQFF
.,TRBJ2-7,TRBV5-1,TRBD1,TGCGCCAGCAGCAAGGGACAGGGGGGTCGCTACGAGCAGTACTTC,CASSKGQGGRYEQYF
.,TRBJ1-1,TRBV10-3,.,TGTGCCATCAGTGAGAATTATAAAAACACTGAAGCTTTCTTT,CAISENYKNTEAFF